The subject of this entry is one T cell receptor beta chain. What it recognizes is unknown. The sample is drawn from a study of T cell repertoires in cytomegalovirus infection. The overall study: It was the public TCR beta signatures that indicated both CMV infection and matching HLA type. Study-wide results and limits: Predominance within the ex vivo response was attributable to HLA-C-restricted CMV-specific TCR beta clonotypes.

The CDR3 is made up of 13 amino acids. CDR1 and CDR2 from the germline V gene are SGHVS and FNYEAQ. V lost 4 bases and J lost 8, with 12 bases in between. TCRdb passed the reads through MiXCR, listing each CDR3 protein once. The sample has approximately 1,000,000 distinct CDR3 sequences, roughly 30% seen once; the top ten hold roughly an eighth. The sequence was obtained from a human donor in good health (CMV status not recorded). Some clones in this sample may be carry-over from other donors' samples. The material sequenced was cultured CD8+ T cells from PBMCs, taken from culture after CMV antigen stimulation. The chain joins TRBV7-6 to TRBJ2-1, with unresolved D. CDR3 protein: CASSSALLDEQFF. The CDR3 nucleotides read TGTGCCAGCAGCTCCGCTTTATTGGATGAGCAGTTCTTC.